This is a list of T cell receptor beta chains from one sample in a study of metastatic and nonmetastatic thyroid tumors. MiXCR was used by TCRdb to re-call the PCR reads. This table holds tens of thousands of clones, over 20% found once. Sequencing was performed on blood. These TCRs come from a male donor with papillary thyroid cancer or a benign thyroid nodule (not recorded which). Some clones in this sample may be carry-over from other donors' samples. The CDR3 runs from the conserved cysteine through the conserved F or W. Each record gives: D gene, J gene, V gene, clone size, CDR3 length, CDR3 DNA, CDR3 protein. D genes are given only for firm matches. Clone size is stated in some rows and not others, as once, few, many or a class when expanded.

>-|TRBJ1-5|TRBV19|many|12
TGTGCCAGTAGCTGGGCCTCGGGGCCCCAGCATTTT
CASSWASGPQHF
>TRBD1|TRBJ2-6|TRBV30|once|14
TGTGCCGGGTGGACAGGGGTTGGGGCCAACGTCCTGACTTTC
CAGWTGVGANVLTF
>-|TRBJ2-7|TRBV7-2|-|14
TGTGCCAGCAGCCCTAGCGTTAGCTCCTACGAGCAGTACTTC
CASSPSVSSYEQYF
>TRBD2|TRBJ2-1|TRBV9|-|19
TGTGCCAACAGCGTAGACTCGAGCGGGAGACCACTATCCTACAATGAGCAGTTCTTC
CANSVDSSGRPLSYNEQFF
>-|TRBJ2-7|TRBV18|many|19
TGTGCCAGCTCACCACCGGAAGGACCTAGCGCTCCCCCCGTCTACGAGCAGTACTTC
CASSPPEGPSAPPVYEQYF
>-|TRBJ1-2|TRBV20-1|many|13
TGCAGTGCTAGAGGCGGCAGCAACTATGGCTACACCTTC
CSARGGSNYGYTF
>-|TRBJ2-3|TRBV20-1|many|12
TGCAGTGCTCGGACAGGCACAGATACGCAGTATTTT
CSARTGTDTQYF
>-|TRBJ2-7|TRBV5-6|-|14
TGTGCCAGCAGCCCTAGACAGCTGACCTACGAGCAGTACTTC
CASSPRQLTYEQYF
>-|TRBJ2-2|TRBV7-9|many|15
TGTGCCAGCAGCTTTAGGAGACCGAACACCGGGGAGCTGTTTTTT
CASSFRRPNTGELFF
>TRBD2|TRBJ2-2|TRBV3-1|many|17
TGTGCCAGCAGCCAAGATCTAGCGGGAGTAGGGATCGGGGAGCTGTTTTTT
CASSQDLAGVGIGELFF
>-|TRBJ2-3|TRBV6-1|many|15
TGTGCCAGCAGTACCGAGGGGCTTCAGACAGATACGCAGTATTTT
CASSTEGLQTDTQYF
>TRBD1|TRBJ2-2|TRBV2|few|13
TGTGCCAGCACAAAGACAGGGTCCGGGGAGCTGTTTTTT
CASTKTGSGELFF
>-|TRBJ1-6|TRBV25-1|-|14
TGTGCCATCAGTGAAGTGGACCATAATTCACCCCTACACTTT
CAISEVDHNSPLHF
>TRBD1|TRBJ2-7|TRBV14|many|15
TGTGCCAGCAGCCAAGCTCTGGGGACAGGTTCAGAGCAGTACTTC
CASSQALGTGSEQYF
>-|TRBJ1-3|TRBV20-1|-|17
TGCAGTGCTACCGACATGTTCGCGGGGCGCTCTGGAAACACCATATATTTT
CSATDMFAGRSGNTIYF
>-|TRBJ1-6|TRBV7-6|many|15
TGTGCCAGCAGCTTTGGTCAGGACTATAATTCACCCCTCCACTTT
CASSFGQDYNSPLHF
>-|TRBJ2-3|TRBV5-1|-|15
TGCGCCAGCAGCCTTAACGGAGGGAGAGTAGATACGCAGTATTTT
CASSLNGGRVDTQYF
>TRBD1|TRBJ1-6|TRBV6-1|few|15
TGTGCCAGCAGTACCGGGACAGGCCGTCGAGGACCCCTCCACTTT
CASSTGTGRRGPLHF
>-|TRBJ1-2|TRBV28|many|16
TGTGCCAGCAGTTTAGTGTCTGCAGGTGAAACCTATGGCTACACCTTC
CASSLVSAGETYGYTF
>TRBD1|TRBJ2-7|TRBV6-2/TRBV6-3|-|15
TGTGCCAGCACAAGTACTGGACAGGGCTCCTACGAGCAGTACTTC
CASTSTGQGSYEQYF
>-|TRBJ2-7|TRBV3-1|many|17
TGTGCCAGCAGCGGGGTTTTTGGTCTTGCCGGTACTTACGAGCAGTACTTC
CASSGVFGLAGTYEQYF
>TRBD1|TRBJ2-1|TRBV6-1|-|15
TGTGCCAGCAGGGACAGGGGATTCTTGAACAATGAGCAGTTCTTC
CASRDRGFLNNEQFF
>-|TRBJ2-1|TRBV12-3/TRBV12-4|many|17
TGTGCCAGCAGTTTGGGACTTGACACGAGCTCCTACAATGAGCAGTTCTTC
CASSLGLDTSSYNEQFF
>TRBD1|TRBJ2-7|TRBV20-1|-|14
TGCAGTGCTTGCCGACAGGGAATATGCTACGAGCAGTACTTC
CSACRQGICYEQYF
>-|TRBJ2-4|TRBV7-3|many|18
TGTGCCAGCAGCTTAGAGGCCGGACAGACCTCCACCAAAAACATTCAGTACTTC
CASSLEAGQTSTKNIQYF
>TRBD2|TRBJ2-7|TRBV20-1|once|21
TGCAGTGCCTATAGGGCTAGCGGGAGCCCGATTTCCCCCGGGGGCTCCTACGAGCAGTACTTC
CSAYRASGSPISPGGSYEQYF
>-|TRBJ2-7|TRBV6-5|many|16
TGTGCCAGCAGTTACCCTGAAACAGGAGGGGACTACGAGCAGTACTTC
CASSYPETGGDYEQYF
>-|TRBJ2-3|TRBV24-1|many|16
TGTGCCACCAGTGATGGACGGGACACCTACACAGATACGCAGTATTTT
CATSDGRDTYTDTQYF
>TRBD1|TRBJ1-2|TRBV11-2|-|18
TGTGCCAGCAGCTCCGGCGGATGGGGATCTCGGACAGGGTGGGGCTACACCTTC
CASSSGGWGSRTGWGYTF
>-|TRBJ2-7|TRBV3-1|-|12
TGTGCCAGCAGCCATTCTAATTACGAGCAGTACTTC
CASSHSNYEQYF
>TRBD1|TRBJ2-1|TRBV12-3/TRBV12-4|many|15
TGTGCCAGCAGTACCCCGGGACAGGGGCGGGATGAGCAGTTCTTC
CASSTPGQGRDEQFF
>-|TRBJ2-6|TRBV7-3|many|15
TGTGCCAGCAGCTTAAAAAGAACAGGGGCCAACGTCCTGACTTTC
CASSLKRTGANVLTF
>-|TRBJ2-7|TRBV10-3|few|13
TGTGCCATCAGTGAGTGGGGGGGCCGCGAGCAGTACTTC
CAISEWGGREQYF
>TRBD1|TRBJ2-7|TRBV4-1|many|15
TGCGCCAGCAGCCATTTGACAGGGGGGTCCTACGAGCAGTACTTC
CASSHLTGGSYEQYF
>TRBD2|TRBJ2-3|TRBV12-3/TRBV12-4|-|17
TGTGCCAGCAGCCCCGATTCATCTAGCGGGAGTCCAGATACGCAGTATTTT
CASSPDSSSGSPDTQYF
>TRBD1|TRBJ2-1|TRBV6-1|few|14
TGTGCCAGCAGTGCAGGGACAGGGAGCTATGAGCGGTTCTTC
CASSAGTGSYERFF
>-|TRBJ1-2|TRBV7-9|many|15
TGTGCCAGCAGCACAAGCTCCGGGACGGACTATGGCTACACCTTC
CASSTSSGTDYGYTF
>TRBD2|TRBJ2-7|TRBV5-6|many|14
TGTGCCAGCAGCTTAGGGGAGGGTGGCTACGAGCAGTACTTC
CASSLGEGGYEQYF
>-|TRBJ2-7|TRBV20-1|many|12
TGCAGTGCTAGTGGTGGGGGCCACGAGCAGTACTTC
CSASGGGHEQYF
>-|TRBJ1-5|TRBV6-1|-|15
TGTGCCAGCAGTGCACAGGGTATCGGCAATCAGCCCCAGCATTTT
CASSAQGIGNQPQHF
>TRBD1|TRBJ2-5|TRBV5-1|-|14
TGCGCCAGCACCTTGGGGACAGGGGCAGAGACCCAGTACTTC
CASTLGTGAETQYF
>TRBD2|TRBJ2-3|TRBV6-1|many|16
TGTGCCAGCAGGACCGTAGGCGGGAGGAGCACAGATACGCAGTATTTT
CASRTVGGRSTDTQYF
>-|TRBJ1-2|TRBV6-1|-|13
TGTGCCAGCAGTATCAATCGGGGTTATGGCTACACCTTC
CASSINRGYGYTF
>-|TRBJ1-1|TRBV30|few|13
TGTGCCTGGAGTGAAGGGTTAGGCACTGAAGCTTTCTTT
CAWSEGLGTEAFF
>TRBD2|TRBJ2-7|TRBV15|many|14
TGTGCCACCAGCGGACCGGGACTAGCGTACGAGCAGTACTTC
CATSGPGLAYEQYF
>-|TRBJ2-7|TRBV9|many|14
TGTGCCAGCAGTCCTCATGGGACCCCCTACGAGCAGTACTTC
CASSPHGTPYEQYF
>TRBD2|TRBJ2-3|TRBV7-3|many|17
TGTGCCAGCAGCCAAGGAATGGCGGGAGGGTTCACAGATACGCAGTATTTT
CASSQGMAGGFTDTQYF
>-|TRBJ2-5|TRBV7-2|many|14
TGTGCCAGCAGCTTAGGAGGGAGAGGAGAGACCCAGTACTTC
CASSLGGRGETQYF
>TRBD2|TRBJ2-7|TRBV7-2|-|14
TGTGCCAGCAGCTTGACTAGCGGGGTCTACGAGCAGTACTTC
CASSLTSGVYEQYF
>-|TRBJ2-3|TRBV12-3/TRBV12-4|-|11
TGTGCCATCACCCCAGGGGATACGCAGTATTTT
CAITPGDTQYF
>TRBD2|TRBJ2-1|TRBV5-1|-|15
TGCGCCAGCAGCTTGACGGCTAGCGGATACAATGGGCAGTTCTTC
CASSLTASGYNGQFF
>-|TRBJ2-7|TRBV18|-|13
TGTGCCAGCTCACCACCGGCAGGGCGGGAGCAGTACTTC
CASSPPAGREQYF
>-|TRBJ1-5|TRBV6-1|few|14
TGTGCCAGCAGTGTTCGGCGTACTAATCAGCCCCAGCATTTT
CASSVRRTNQPQHF
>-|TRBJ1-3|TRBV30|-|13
TGTGCCTGGACCACACAAGCGGGAAGGAGCATATATTTT
CAWTTQAGRSIYF
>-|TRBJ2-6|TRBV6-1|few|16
TGTGCCAGCACGGCCGGGGGTCCCTCTGGGGCCAACGTCCTGACTTTC
CASTAGGPSGANVLTF
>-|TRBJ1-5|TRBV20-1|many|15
TGCAGTGCTAGCTTAACCGGGACCCACCCGCAGCCCCAGCATTTT
CSASLTGTHPQPQHF
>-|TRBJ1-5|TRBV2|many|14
TGTGCCAGCAGCCCCGGGACATCAAGCCAGCCCCAGCATTTT
CASSPGTSSQPQHF